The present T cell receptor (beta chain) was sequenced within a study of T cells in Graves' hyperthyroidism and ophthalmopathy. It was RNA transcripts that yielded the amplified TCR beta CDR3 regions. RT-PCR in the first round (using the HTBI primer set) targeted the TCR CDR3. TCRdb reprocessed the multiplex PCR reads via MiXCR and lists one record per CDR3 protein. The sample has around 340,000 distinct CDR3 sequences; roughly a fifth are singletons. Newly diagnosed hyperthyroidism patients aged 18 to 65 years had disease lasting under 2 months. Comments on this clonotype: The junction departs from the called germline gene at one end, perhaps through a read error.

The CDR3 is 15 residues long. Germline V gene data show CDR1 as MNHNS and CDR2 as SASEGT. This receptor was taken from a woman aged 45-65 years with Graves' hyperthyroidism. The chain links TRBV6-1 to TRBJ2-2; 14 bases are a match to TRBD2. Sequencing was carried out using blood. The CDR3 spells CAGSYGTSGSGELFF. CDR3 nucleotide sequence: TGTGCCGGCAGTTACGGGACTAGCGGGAGTGGGGAGCTGTTTTTT.